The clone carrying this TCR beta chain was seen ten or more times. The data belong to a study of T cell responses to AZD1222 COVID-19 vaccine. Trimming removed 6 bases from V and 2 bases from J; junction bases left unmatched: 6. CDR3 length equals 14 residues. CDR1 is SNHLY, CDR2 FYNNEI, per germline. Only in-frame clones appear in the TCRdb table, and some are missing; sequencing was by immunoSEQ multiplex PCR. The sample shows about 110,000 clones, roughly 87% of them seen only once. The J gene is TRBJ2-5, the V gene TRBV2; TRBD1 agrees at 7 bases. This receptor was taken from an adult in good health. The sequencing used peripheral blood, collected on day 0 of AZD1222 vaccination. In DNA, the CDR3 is TGTGCCAGCAGCACAGGGACAGTACAAGAGACCCAGTACTTC. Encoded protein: CASSTGTVQETQYF. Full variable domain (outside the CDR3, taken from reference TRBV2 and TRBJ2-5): EPEVTQTPSHQVTQMGQEVILRCVPISNHLYFYWYRQILGQKVEFLVSFYNNEISEKSEIFDDQFSVERPDGSNFTLKIRSTKLEDSAMYFCASSTGTVQETQYFGPGTRLLVL.